The TCR beta chain described here comes from a study of PD-1 blockade in classical Hodgkin lymphoma. Study-wide points: Among the patients, those starting nivolumab under 1 year after ASCT were excluded.

This sample's time point: cycle 4 day 1 (C4D1), after 5 to 7 weeks of nivolumab. Every patient relapsed after autologous stem cell transplantation, and brentuximab vedotin exposure varied. Unmatched junction bases numbered 11, after V lost 3 bases and J lost 0 bases. The CDR3 runs to 20 residues. The germline gives CDR1 MNHEY, CDR2 SMNVEV (reference sequence). TCRdb's copy holds only in-frame clones and misses some; the assay was immunoSEQ multiplex PCR. This sample has roughly 100,000 clones, with more than 70% found just once. Turning to this clone: No antigen is known for it.

Sequenced here: peripheral blood mononuclear cells (PBMCs), sampled before the fourth cycle of nivolumab. This clonotype originated in a human donor with classical Hodgkin lymphoma. The chain has TRBV27 and TRBJ2-7, with 16 bases that match TRBD2. CDR3 nucleotides: TGTGCCAGCAGTTTGTTAGGGACTAGCGGGAGGGCCCATAGCTCCTACGAGCAGTACTTC. It encodes CASSLLGTSGRAHSSYEQYF.